This T cell receptor (beta chain) stems from a study of T-cell memory formation after mild COVID-19. TCRdb re-derived calls from the 5' RACE reads in MiXCR, one entry per CDR3 protein. The table records approximately 270,000 distinct CDR3 sequences, about 17% of them present only once. On this clonotype: The antigen is not known. A read error is possible here, since a much larger clone lies one base away.

The study, taken as a whole, reports: Second-wave clones peaking on day 37 lacked confirmed SARS-CoV-2 specificity. Mostly located in CM and EM were contracting CD4+ clones, with contracting CD8+ clones located in EMRA.

Germline V gene data show CDR1 as MNHEY and CDR2 as SVGAGI. The CDR3 consists of 14 residues. V gave up 7 bases and J gave up 9 bases, with 19 bases separating them. The TCR sequence derives from a man aged 18 to 35 who had mild COVID-19 (a few samples of this study predate the infection). Cell type and time point are not known. The specimen sequenced was PBMCs or a T cell subset sorted from them (not recorded which). The chain has TRBV6-5 and TRBJ2-1; D is unclear. Written as DNA, the CDR3 is TGTGCCAGCATGAAAGGGTCTATTCAGAGTGAGCAGTTCTTC. Translating it yields CASMKGSIQSEQFF.